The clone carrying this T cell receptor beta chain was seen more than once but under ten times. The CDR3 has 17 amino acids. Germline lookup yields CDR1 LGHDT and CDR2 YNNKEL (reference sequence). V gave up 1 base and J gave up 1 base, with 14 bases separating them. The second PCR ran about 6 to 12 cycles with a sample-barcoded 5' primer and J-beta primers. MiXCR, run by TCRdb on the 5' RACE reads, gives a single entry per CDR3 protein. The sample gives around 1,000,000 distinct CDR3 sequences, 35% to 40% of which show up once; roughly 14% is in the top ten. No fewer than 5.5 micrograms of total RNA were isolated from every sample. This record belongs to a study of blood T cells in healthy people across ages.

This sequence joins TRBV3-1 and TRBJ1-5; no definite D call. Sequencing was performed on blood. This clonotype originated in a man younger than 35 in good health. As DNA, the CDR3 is TGTGCCAGCAGCCAAGGTAGAGCCGGCAGCAGCAATCAGCCCCAGCATTTT. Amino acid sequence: CASSQGRAGSSNQPQHF.